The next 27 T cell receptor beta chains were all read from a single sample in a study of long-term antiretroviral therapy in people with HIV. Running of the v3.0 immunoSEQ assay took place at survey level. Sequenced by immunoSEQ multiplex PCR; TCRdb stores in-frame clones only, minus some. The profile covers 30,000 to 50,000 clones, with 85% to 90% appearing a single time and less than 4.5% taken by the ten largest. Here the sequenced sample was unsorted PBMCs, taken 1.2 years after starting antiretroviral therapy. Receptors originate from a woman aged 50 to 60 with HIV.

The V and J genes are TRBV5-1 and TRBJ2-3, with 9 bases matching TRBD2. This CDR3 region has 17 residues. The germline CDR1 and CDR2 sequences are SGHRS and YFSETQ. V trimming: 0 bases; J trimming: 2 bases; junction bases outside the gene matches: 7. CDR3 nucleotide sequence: TGCGCCAGCAGCTTGGAGGGGCGGGGGGGATTCACAGATACGCAGTATTTT. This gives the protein CASSLEGRGGFTDTQYF.

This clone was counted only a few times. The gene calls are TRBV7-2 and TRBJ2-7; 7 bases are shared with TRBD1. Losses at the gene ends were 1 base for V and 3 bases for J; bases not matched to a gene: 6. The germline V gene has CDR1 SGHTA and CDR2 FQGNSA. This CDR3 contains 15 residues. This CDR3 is CASSLVGTEFYEQYF. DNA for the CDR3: TGTGCCAGCAGCTTAGTCGGGACAGAATTCTACGAGCAGTACTTC.

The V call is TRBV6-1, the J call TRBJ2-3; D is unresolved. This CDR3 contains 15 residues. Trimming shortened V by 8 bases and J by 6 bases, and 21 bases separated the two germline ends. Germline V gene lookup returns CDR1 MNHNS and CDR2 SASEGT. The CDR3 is CASLMRNMGSDTQYF. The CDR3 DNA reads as TGTGCCAGCCTTATGAGAAATATGGGTTCTGATACGCAGTATTTT.

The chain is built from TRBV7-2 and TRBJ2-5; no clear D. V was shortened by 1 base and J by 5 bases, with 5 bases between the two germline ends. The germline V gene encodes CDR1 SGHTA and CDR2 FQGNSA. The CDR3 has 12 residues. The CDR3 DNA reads TGTGCCAGCAGCTTAGGCGCGGAGACCCAGTACTTC. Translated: CASSLGAETQYF. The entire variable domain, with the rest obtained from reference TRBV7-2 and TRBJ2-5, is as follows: GAGVSQSPSNKVTEKGKDVELRCDPISGHTALYWYRQSLGQGLEFLIYFQGNSAPDKSGLPSDRFSAERTGGSVSTLTIQRTQQEDSAVYLCASSLGAETQYFGPGTRLLVL.

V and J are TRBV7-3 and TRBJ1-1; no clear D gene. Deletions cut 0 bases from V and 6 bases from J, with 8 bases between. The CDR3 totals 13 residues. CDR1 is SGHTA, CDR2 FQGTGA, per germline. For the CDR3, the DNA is TGTGCCAGCAGCTTAACTGGAGGGTCTGAAGCTTTCTTT. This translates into CASSLTGGSEAFF.

Here the CDR3 DNA reads TGTGCCTGGAGCGTCACGGGAGGGGGGTCCCGCACAGATACGCAGTATTTT. Residues: CAWSVTGGGSRTDTQYF. The V gene is TRBV30, the J gene TRBJ2-3, with TRBD2 matching 8 bases. The CDR3 length is 17 residues. The ends lost 3 bases at V and 1 base at J; junction bases unmatched: 12. Germline V gene data show CDR1 as GTSNPN and CDR2 as SVGIG (reference sequence).

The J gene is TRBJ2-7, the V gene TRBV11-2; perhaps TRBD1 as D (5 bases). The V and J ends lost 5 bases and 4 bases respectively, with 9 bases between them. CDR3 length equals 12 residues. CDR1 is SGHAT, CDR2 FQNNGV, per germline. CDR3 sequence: CASSNQGYEQYF. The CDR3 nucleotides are TGTGCCAGCAGCAACCAGGGTTACGAGCAGTACTTC. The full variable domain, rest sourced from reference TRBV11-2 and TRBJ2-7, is EAGVAQSPRYKIIEKRQSVAFWCNPISGHATLYWYQQILGQGPKLLIQFQNNGVVDDSQLPKDRFSAERLKGVDSTLKIQPAKLEDSAVYLCASSNQGYEQYFGPGTRLTVT.

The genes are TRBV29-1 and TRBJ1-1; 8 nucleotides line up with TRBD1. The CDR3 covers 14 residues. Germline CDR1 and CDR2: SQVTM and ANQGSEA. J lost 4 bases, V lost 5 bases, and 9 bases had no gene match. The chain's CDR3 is CSVMAGGLATEAFF. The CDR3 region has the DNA TGCAGCGTTATGGCAGGGGGCCTGGCCACTGAAGCTTTCTTT.

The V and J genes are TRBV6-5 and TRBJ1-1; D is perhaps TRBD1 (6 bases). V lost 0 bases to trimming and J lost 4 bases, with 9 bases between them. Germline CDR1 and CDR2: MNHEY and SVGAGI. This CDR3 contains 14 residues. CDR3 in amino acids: CASSYSQGSTEAFF. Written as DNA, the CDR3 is TGTGCCAGCAGTTACTCTCAGGGGAGCACTGAAGCTTTCTTT.

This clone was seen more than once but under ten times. As DNA, the CDR3 is TGTGCCAGCTCACCGGTCGGGCAGAAGTCGGGAAACACCATATATTTT. This codes for CASSPVGQKSGNTIYF. The chain couples TRBV18 to TRBJ1-3; unclear D gene. Looked up from germline, CDR1 is KGHSH and CDR2 is LQKENI. The CDR3 loop spans 16 amino acids. Trimming removed 3 bases at V and 4 bases at J, with 16 bases between.

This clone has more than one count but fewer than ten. The CDR3 region is CASSLAGVMSNQPQHF. CDR3 in DNA: TGTGCCAGCAGCTTAGCGGGGGTTATGAGCAATCAGCCCCAGCATTTT. The rearrangement links TRBV7-2 to TRBJ1-5, with D possibly TRBD1 on 5 matching bases. This CDR3 is built from 16 residues. Germline V gene sequence: CDR1 SGHTA, CDR2 FQGNSA. With 0 bases removed from V and 1 base from J, the gap between germline ends came to 10 bases. Drawing the rest from reference TRBV7-2 and TRBJ1-5, the complete variable domain is GAGVSQSPSNKVTEKGKDVELRCDPISGHTALYWYRQSLGQGLEFLIYFQGNSAPDKSGLPSDRFSAERTGGSVSTLTIQRTQQEDSAVYLCASSLAGVMSNQPQHFGDGTRLSIL.

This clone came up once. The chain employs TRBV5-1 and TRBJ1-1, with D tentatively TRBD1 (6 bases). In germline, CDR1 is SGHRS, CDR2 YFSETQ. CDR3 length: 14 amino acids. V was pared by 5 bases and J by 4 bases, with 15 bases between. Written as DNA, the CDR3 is TGCGCCAGCAGAATACAGGGTGAGTCCACTGAAGCTTTCTTT. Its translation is CASRIQGESTEAFF.

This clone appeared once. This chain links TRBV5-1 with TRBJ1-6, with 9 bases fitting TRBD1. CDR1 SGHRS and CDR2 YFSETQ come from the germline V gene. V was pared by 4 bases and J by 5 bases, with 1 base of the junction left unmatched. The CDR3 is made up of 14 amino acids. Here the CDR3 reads CASSRTGDNSPLHF. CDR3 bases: TGCGCCAGCAGCCGGACAGGGGATAATTCACCCCTCCACTTT. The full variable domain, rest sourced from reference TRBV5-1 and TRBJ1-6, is KAGVTQTPRYLIKTRGQQVTLSCSPISGHRSVSWYQQTPGQGLQFLFEYFSETQRNKGNFPGRFSGRQFSNSRSEMNVSTLELGDSALYLCASSRTGDNSPLHFGNGTRLTVT.

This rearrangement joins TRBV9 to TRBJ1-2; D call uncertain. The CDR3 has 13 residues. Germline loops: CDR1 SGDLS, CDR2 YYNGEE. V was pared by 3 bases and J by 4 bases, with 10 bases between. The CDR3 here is CASSGGRVYGYTF. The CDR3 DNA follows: TGTGCCAGCAGCGGAGGTAGAGTCTATGGCTACACCTTC. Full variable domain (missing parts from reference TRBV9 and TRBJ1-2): DSGVTQTPKHLITATGQRVTLRCSPRSGDLSVYWYQQSLDQGLQFLIQYYNGEERAKGNILERFSAQQFPDLHSELNLSSLELGDSALYFCASSGGRVYGYTFGSGTRLTVV.

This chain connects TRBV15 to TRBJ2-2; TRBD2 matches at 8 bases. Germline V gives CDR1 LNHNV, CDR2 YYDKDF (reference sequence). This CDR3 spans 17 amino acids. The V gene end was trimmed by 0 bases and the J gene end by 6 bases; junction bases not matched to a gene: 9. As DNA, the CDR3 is TGTGCCACCAGCAGAGATTCGAGCGGGGGAAGTGCCGGGGAGCTGTTTTTT. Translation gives CATSRDSSGGSAGELFF.

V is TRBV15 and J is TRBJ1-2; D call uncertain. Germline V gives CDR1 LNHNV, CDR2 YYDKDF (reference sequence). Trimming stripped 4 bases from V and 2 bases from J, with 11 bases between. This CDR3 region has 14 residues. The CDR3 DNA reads TGTGCCACCAGCACTGAGTCAGAGAACTATGGCTACACCTTC. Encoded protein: CATSTESENYGYTF.

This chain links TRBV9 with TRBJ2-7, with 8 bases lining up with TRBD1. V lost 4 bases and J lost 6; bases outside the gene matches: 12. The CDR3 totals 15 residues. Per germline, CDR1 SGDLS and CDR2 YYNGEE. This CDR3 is CASSPAPGGGFEQYF. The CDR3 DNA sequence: TGTGCCAGCAGCCCCGCGCCAGGGGGCGGGTTCGAGCAGTACTTC.

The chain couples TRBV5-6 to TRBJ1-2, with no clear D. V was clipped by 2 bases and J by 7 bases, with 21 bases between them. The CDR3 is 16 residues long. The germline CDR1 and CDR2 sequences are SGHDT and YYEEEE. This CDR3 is CASSLVQRQLWVGYTF. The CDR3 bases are TGTGCCAGCAGCTTAGTCCAACGCCAGCTTTGGGTTGGCTACACCTTC.

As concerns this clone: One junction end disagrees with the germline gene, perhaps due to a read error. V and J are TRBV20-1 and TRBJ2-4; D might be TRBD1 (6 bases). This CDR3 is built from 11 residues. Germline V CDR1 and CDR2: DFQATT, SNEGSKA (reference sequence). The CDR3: CSALIRGRQDF. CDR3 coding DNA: TGCAGTGCCTTAATCAGGGGTCGGCAGGACTTC.

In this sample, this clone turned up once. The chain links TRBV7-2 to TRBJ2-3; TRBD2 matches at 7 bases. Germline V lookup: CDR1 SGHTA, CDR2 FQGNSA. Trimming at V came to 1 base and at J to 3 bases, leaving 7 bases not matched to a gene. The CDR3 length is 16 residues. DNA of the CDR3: TGTGCCAGCAGCTTAGTGCTAGACGGGGGGACAGATACGCAGTATTTT. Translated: CASSLVLDGGTDTQYF.

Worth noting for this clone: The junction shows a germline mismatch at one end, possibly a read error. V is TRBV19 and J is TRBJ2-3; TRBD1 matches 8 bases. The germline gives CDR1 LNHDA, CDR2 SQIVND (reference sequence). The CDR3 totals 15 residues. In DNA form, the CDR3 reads TGTGCCAGTAATATAGACAGGGGAAGCACAGATACGCAGTATTTT. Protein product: CASNIDRGSTDTQYF.

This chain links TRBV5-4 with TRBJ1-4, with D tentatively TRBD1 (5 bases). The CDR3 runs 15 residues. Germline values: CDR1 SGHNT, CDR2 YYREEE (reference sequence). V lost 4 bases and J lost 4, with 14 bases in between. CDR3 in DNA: TGTGCCAGCAGCGCCCGGGACTCCGGTAATGAAAAACTGTTTTTT. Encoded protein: CASSARDSGNEKLFF.

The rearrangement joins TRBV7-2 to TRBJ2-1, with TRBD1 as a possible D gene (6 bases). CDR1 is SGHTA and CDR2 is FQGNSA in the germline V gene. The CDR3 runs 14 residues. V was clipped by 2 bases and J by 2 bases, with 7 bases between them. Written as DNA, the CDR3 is TGTGCCAGCAGCTTATACAGGGCCTACAATGAGCAGTTCTTC. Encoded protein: CASSLYRAYNEQFF. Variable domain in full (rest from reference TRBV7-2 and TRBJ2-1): GAGVSQSPSNKVTEKGKDVELRCDPISGHTALYWYRQSLGQGLEFLIYFQGNSAPDKSGLPSDRFSAERTGGSVSTLTIQRTQQEDSAVYLCASSLYRAYNEQFFGPGTRLTVL.

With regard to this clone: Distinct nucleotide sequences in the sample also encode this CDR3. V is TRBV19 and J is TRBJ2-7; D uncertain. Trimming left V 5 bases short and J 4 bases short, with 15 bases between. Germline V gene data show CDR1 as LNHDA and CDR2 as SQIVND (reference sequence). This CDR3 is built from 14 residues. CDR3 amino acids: CASSPRTDLYEQYF. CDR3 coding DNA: TGTGCCAGTAGTCCCCGAACTGATTTATACGAGCAGTACTTC.

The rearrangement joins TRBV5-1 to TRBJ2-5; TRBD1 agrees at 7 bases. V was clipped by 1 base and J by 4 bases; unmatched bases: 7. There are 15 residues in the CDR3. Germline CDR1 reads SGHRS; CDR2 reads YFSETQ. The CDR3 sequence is CASSLLGGFGETQYF. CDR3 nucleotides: TGCGCCAGCAGCTTGTTAGGGGGCTTTGGAGAGACCCAGTACTTC.

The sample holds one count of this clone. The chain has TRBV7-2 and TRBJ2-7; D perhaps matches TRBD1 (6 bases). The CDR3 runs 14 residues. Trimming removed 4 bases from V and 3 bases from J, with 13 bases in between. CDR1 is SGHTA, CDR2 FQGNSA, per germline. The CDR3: CASSWDNWGYEQYF. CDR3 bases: TGTGCCAGCAGCTGGGACAACTGGGGCTACGAGCAGTACTTC.

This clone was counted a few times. The CDR3 DNA reads TGTGCCAGCAGTGAGGGGTACCATCGCACCTTC. This encodes CASSEGYHRTF. The V gene is TRBV2, the J gene TRBJ1-2; D uncertain. This CDR3 comprises 11 residues. The V gene's germline CDR1 is SNHLY and CDR2 FYNNEI. Trimming cost V 3 bases and J 13 bases, with 12 bases left between them.